This T cell receptor (beta chain) derives from a study of cytotoxic CD8 clonotypes in ibrutinib-treated CLL (dated by TCRdb to 2020 to 2022). In the study overall: The cohort had about a dozen relapsed/refractory and approximately 15 treatment-naive patients; roughly 18 were IGHV unmutated. Responses were partial in about 25 patients and complete in 2; after median around 66 months follow-up, about 14 stayed in remission and around 12 progressed. Samples at response were collected after a median of about 12 months of treatment, with a range of 6 to 36 months. Samples averaged 255,043 productive templates and 94,082 productive rearrangements. Of the approximately 87 people in the trial, 26 had longitudinal samples available. Cryopreserved peripheral blood mononuclear cells were collected before treatment, at response, and at either disease progression or sustained remission. Every sample from remission and from progressive disease was obtained while the patients were still on ibrutinib.

Of note for this clone: This receptor's antigen is unknown. Per-nucleotide qualities are absent, and no much larger clonotype sits a single base away.

Each clonotype received, on average, 10x coverage in deep resolution sequencing performed on a MiSeq, where the target depth lay between 1 in 1 million and 1 in 200,000 T cells. TCR beta libraries were generated with the immunoSEQ hsTCRB Kit. The authors' pipeline ran thus. Data were analyzed with ImmunoSEQ Data Assistant and ImmunoSEQ Analyzer, with V, D and J genes assigned per IMGT definitions. Clonality, with values ranging from 0 to 1, was calculated as one minus the normalized Shannon entropy of productive rearrangement frequencies. Only overrepresented clonotypes making up at least 0.05% of the repertoire of each patient were included in the public clonotype analysis. Some 14 age-matched healthy donor repertoires from immuneACCESS served as clonality controls. In TCRdb, the immuneACCESS table is reduced to in-frame sequences with V and J assigned. These tables do not hold every clone; where another copy was compared, an unresolved V gene accounts for under half, and the others remain unexplained. V, J and clone size are taken as reported in that table, and D and trimming were inferred from the DNA itself. The table for this sample lists 140,000 or so clones; about 79% of them were counted only once. 9.5% to 15% of the sample is taken by the ten largest.

The meaning of the sample's time point label: 12 to 13 months on ibrutinib. Approximately 2 micrograms of genomic DNA were extracted from cryopreserved PBMCs for TCR beta library preparation. Longitudinal blood samples from CLL patients receiving ibrutinib monotherapy were subjected to high-throughput TCR beta sequencing. The patients were enrolled in a single-center, open-label phase 2 trial of ibrutinib monotherapy. The paper's findings and limits, for the study overall: Sampling times were not matched between patients in sustained remission and patients whose disease was progressing, and lymph node repertoires were not examined. Public clonotypes were found to be uncommon and were observed to contract or remain stable during treatment; the increase in clonality was shown to reflect expansion of private clonotypes at ibrutinib response. An increase in clonality was observed at ibrutinib response, with clonality remaining stable during sustained remission and falling back toward baseline at progression. At baseline, clonality was higher than in age-matched healthy donors and showed a strong correlation with circulating CD8+ T-cell counts.

Clipping removes 6 bases from V and 3 bases from J, with 8 as the unmatched junction base count. Inclusive of the bounding cysteine and phenylalanine, the CDR3 is 15 residues long. Left in the record is the CDR3 DNA by itself, 45 bases read in frame from the first base. From a lookup of the germline V gene (reference sequence), CDR1 and CDR2 are MNHEY and SMNVEV. This TCR derives from a human donor with chronic lymphocytic leukemia. The material sequenced was PBMCs, taken after 12 months of ibrutinib treatment. The sequence links TRBV27 to TRBJ2-7; 10 junctional bases match TRBD1. The bases read TGTGCCAGCAGCCACGCCGGGACAGGGGTCTACGAGCAGTACTTC. Translated, this is CASSHAGTGVYEQYF.